This TCR beta chain was recorded in a study of blood T cell repertoires in COVID-19. Per germline, CDR1 LNHDA and CDR2 SQIVND (reference sequence). V was clipped by 6 bases and J by 4 bases; unmatched bases: 7. There are 14 residues in the CDR3. Points on this clone: Other DNA sequences in the same sample also yield this CDR3.

TCRdb keeps only in-frame clones here, not all; method: immunoSEQ multiplex PCR. This table has 180,000 or so clones, about 86% appearing once. This sequence was found in an older woman with COVID-19, enrolled during active disease. The specimen was peripheral blood. The V gene is TRBV19, the J gene TRBJ1-2, with TRBD1 identical over 8 bases. CDR3 region: CASSRTGTSYGYTF. In DNA form, the CDR3 reads TGTGCCAGTAGCCGGACAGGGACTTCCTATGGCTACACCTTC. The whole variable domain, remainder taken from reference TRBV19 and TRBJ1-2, is DGGITQSPKYLFRKEGQNVTLSCEQNLNHDAMYWYRQDPGQGLRLIYYSQIVNDFQKGDIAEGYSVSREKKESFPLTVTSAQKNPTAFYLCASSRTGTSYGYTFGSGTRLTVV.